The 21 T cell receptor beta chains below all came from one sample that was sequenced in a study of patients and donors after allogeneic stem cell transplantation. Each CDR3 protein is one row after TCRdb ran MiXCR on the RT-PCR reads. The sample lists over 350,000 distinct CDR3 sequences; 15% to 20% were seen once. The sequenced material came from blood, either unsorted or a sorted T cell fraction (not recorded which). Every receptor here comes from a human donor who was either an allogeneic HSCT recipient or a stem cell or donor lymphocyte infusion donor (not recorded which). It is not recorded whose cells these are; they may come from a transplant donor.

The rearrangement links TRBV9 to TRBJ2-3, with TRBD1 as a possible D gene (7 bases). V was clipped by 3 bases and J by 0 bases, with 14 bases between them. CDR1 SGDLS and CDR2 YYNGEE come from the germline V gene. The CDR3 covers 16 residues. CDR3 nucleotides: TGTGCCAGCAGCGGGGAAGGAGGGGGCAGCACAGATACGCAGTATTTT. This codes for CASSGEGGGSTDTQYF.

This rearrangement joins TRBV14 to TRBJ2-3, with D perhaps TRBD2 (5 bases). The CDR3 is 16 amino acids. Germline values: CDR1 SGHDN, CDR2 FVKESK. The germline V and J ends were trimmed by 7 bases and 2 bases, with 19 bases remaining between them. CDR3 sequence reads: CASTAEVRGNTDTQYF. Here the CDR3 DNA reads TGTGCCAGCACCGCTGAGGTTCGGGGTAACACAGATACGCAGTATTTT.

This clonotype has more than one count but fewer than ten. The DNA for the CDR3 is TGTGCCATCAGTGAGTCGCGTGGGTCCTACAATGAGCAGTTCTTC. This codes for CAISESRGSYNEQFF. V and J are TRBV10-3 and TRBJ2-1; D gene uncertain. Trimming took 0 bases from V and 1 from J, leaving 7 bases between them. CDR3 length: 15 residues. Germline values: CDR1 ENHRY, CDR2 SYGVKD.

This chain connects TRBV19 to TRBJ2-2; TRBD1 or TRBD2 may be the D gene (5 bases each). The V gene's germline CDR1 is LNHDA and CDR2 SQIVND (reference sequence). Between the trimmed V and J ends, which lost 3 bases and 1 base, there was a span of 12 bases. This CDR3 contains 16 residues. CDR3 in DNA: TGTGCCAGTAGTATGGGGCTAGCAGTGAACACCGGGGAGCTGTTTTTT. Protein: CASSMGLAVNTGELFF.

The rearrangement joins TRBV7-9 to TRBJ2-7; 8 nucleotides line up with TRBD1. V lost 4 bases to trimming and J lost 6 bases; unmatched junction nucleotides: 11. The CDR3 has 15 amino acids. Germline V gene sequence: CDR1 SEHNR, CDR2 FQNEAQ (reference sequence). The CDR3: CASSSAGTGPAEQYF. CDR3 coding DNA: TGTGCCAGCAGCTCCGCCGGGACAGGTCCTGCCGAGCAGTACTTC.

The CDR3 loop reads CASSQEGGSNQPQHF. Here the CDR3 DNA reads TGTGCCAGCAGCCAAGAGGGCGGGAGCAATCAGCCCCAGCATTTT. The chain couples TRBV4-2 to TRBJ1-5; D gene ambiguous. The length of the CDR3 is 15 residues. V dropped 0 bases and J dropped 1 base, with 7 bases sitting between them. Germline values: CDR1 LGHNA, CDR2 YNFKEQ.

The chain has TRBV29-1 and TRBJ1-1; D unclear. CDR3 length equals 13 residues. V shed 7 bases and J shed 3 bases, with 15 bases lying between them. The germline V gene has CDR1 SQVTM and CDR2 ANQGSEA. The CDR3 sequence: CSARPAEHTEAFF. The CDR3 coding sequence is TGCAGCGCCCGACCCGCAGAACACACTGAAGCTTTCTTT.

The chain recombines TRBV3-1 with TRBJ1-5, with D tentatively TRBD1 (6 bases). V lost 5 bases and J lost 6, with 11 bases in between. The germline gives CDR1 LGHDT, CDR2 YNNKEL (reference sequence). CDR3 length: 13 amino acids. CDR3 protein: CASSTRGAQPQHF. The CDR3 bases are TGTGCCAGCAGCACCAGGGGTGCTCAGCCCCAGCATTTT.

This chain connects TRBV29-1 to TRBJ2-3; D gene unclear. V lost 5 bases and J lost 5, with 11 bases in between. The CDR3 extends over 12 amino acids. CDR1 and CDR2 from the germline V gene are SQVTM and ANQGSEA. The CDR3 nucleotides are TGCAGCGTTAACGGTGGTAAAGATACGCAGTATTTT. It is translated as CSVNGGKDTQYF.

The V and J genes are TRBV28 and TRBJ2-2; possibly TRBD2 for D (5 bases). CDR3 length equals 15 residues. V gave up 4 bases and J gave up 7 bases, with 16 bases separating them. CDR1 and CDR2 (germline): MDHEN, SYDVKM. The CDR3 is CASSSASLHRGELFF. Here the CDR3 DNA reads TGTGCCAGCAGTTCGGCTAGCCTCCACCGCGGGGAGCTGTTTTTT. Using reference TRBV28 and TRBJ2-2 for the parts outside the CDR3, the full variable domain is DVKVTQSSRYLVKRTGEKVFLECVQDMDHENMFWYRQDPGLGLRLIYFSYDVKMKEKGDIPEGYSVSREKKERFSLILESASTNQTSMYLCASSSASLHRGELFFGEGSRLTVL.

This clonotype was observed a handful of times. The V call is TRBV5-1, the J call TRBJ2-7; unclear D gene. Germline V gene lookup returns CDR1 SGHRS and CDR2 YFSETQ. The CDR3 loop spans 17 amino acids. Trimming stripped 1 base from V and 6 bases from J, with 23 bases between. CDR3 nucleotide sequence: TGCGCCAGCAGCTTGCCCTCCCCCTTCGAAGGGCCCGGCGAGCAGTACTTC. It translates to CASSLPSPFEGPGEQYF.

This clonotype was seen repeatedly, ten times or more. Germline and junction disagree at one end, which may indicate a read error. This chain links TRBV5-1 with TRBJ2-7; the match to TRBD2 covers 13 bases. The CDR3 is made up of 15 amino acids. CDR1 is SGHRS, CDR2 YFSETQ, per germline. The CDR3 sequence: CASSLGLAGSYEQYF. The CDR3 DNA reads TGTGCCAGCAGCCTGGGACTAGCGGGGTCCTACGAGCAGTACTTC.

The sample holds a few counts of this clonotype. The V call is TRBV3-1, the J call TRBJ1-1; 9 nucleotides agree with TRBD1. CDR1 LGHDT and CDR2 YNNKEL come from the germline V gene (reference sequence). CDR3 length: 17 residues. The V gene end was trimmed by 4 bases and the J gene end by 0 bases; junction bases not matched to a gene: 9. CDR3 coding DNA: TGTGCCAGCAGCCGAAGGACAGGGGCGCCCATGAACACTGAAGCTTTCTTT. Translation gives CASSRRTGAPMNTEAFF.

On this clonotype itself: This clone may be a read error of a much larger clone one base away. The CDR3 does not close with the conserved phenylalanine or tryptophan, likely indicating a read error. The chain has TRBV2 and TRBJ2-1; no clear D gene. The CDR3 sequence is 13 residues long. Trimming left V 7 bases short and J 7 bases short, with 14 bases between. Germline V gene lookup returns CDR1 SNHLY and CDR2 FYNNEI. The CDR3 DNA follows: TGTGCCAGCACGAAGGGCCCTGGAAATGAGCAGTTCTCC. Translation: CASTKGPGNEQFS.

This clonotype appeared many times. The gene calls are TRBV4-3 and TRBJ2-1; 15 bases line up with TRBD2. V trimming: 4 bases; J trimming: 10 bases; junction bases outside the gene matches: 5. The CDR3 loop spans 15 amino acids. Germline V CDR1 and CDR2: LGHNA, YSLEER. The CDR3 protein is CASSRGLAGGKEQFF. CDR3 DNA: TGCGCCAGCAGCCGGGGACTAGCGGGGGGTAAAGAGCAGTTCTTC.

V gene TRBV4-3 combines with J gene TRBJ2-1; 7 positions agree with TRBD1. Germline V gene lookup returns CDR1 LGHNA and CDR2 YSLEER. The CDR3 is 16 residues long. The ends lost 1 base at V and 7 bases at J; junction bases unmatched: 10. This CDR3 reads CASSQVFRQGRNEQFF. CDR3 nucleotides: TGCGCCAGCAGCCAAGTATTTAGACAGGGTAGGAATGAGCAGTTCTTC.

The chain joins TRBV18 to TRBJ2-7; D is possibly TRBD1 or TRBD2 (5 bases each). This CDR3 comprises 14 residues. The V gene lost 6 bases and the J gene lost 2 bases, with 14 bases spanning the gap. Germline CDR1 reads KGHSH; CDR2 reads LQKENI. The CDR3 is CASSQGDGAYEQYF. In DNA, the CDR3 is TGTGCCAGCTCGCAAGGGGACGGAGCCTACGAGCAGTACTTC. Based on the CDR3 plus reference TRBV18 and TRBJ2-7, the full variable domain is NAGVMQNPRHLVRRRGQEARLRCSPMKGHSHVYWYRQLPEEGLKFMVYLQKENIIDESGMPKERFSAEFPKEGPSILRIQQVVRGDSAAYFCASSQGDGAYEQYFGPGTRLTVT.

The CDR3 coding sequence is TGTGCCAGCAGCTTAGGTCGACAGGGGCGGGGTTATGACCAAGAGACCCAGTACTTC. Its translation: CASSLGRQGRGYDQETQYF. The gene calls are TRBV11-1 and TRBJ2-5; TRBD1 aligns across 8 bases. From germline, CDR1 is SGHAT and CDR2 FQDESV (reference sequence). Trimming cost V 1 base and J 0 bases; bases outside gene matches: 13. The CDR3 runs 19 residues.

CDR3 in amino acids: CASKPDIDNSPLHF. CDR3 coding DNA: TGTGCCAGCAAACCGGACATAGATAATTCACCCCTCCACTTT. This chain uses TRBV6-1 with TRBJ1-6, with D possibly being TRBD1 (5 bases). Germline-derived CDR1 and CDR2 are MNHNS and SASEGT. The CDR3 is 14 residues long. V lost 7 bases to trimming and J lost 5 bases, with 12 bases between them.

V is TRBV3-1 and J is TRBJ2-4; D not resolved. The length of the CDR3 is 14 residues. Trimming took off 2 bases at V and 4 bases at J, with 9 bases between the two ends. Looked up from germline, CDR1 is LGHDT and CDR2 is YNNKEL (reference sequence). This chain's CDR3 is CASSQYKGKNIQYF. As DNA, the CDR3 is TGTGCCAGCAGCCAATACAAGGGAAAAAACATTCAGTACTTC.

This clonotype was picked up many times. The chain is built from TRBV7-2 and TRBJ1-1; D remains ambiguous. V lost 3 bases and J lost 1, with 9 bases in between. Germline V gene data show CDR1 as SGHTA and CDR2 as FQGNSA. This CDR3 contains 14 residues. The CDR3 nucleotides read TGTGCCAGCAGCTTGCAGGATACGAACACTGAAGCTTTCTTT. Translated, it gives CASSLQDTNTEAFF.